These 17 T cell receptor beta chains originate from one sample sequenced in a study of T cell responses to AZD1222 COVID-19 vaccine. Clones were read by immunoSEQ multiplex PCR, and TCRdb kept only the in-frame ones, dropping some. The data contain roughly 150,000 clones, about nine tenths of them singletons. The material sequenced was peripheral blood, taken on day 0 of AZD1222 vaccination. The receptors were gathered from an adult in good health.

V gene TRBV15 combines with J gene TRBJ1-2, with D unclear. Per germline, CDR1 LNHNV and CDR2 YYDKDF (reference sequence). This CDR3 comprises 16 residues. Trimming removed 3 bases from V and 5 bases from J, with 19 bases in between. The CDR3 loop is CATSSQDGYVFYGYTF. Here the CDR3 DNA reads TGTGCCACCAGCAGCCAGGACGGATACGTCTTTTATGGCTACACCTTC.

The chain recombines TRBV11-2 with TRBJ2-7; a possible D gene is TRBD1 (5 bases). This CDR3 is built from 15 residues. The germline V gene encodes CDR1 SGHAT and CDR2 FQNNGV. The V end was cut by 5 bases, the J end by 2 bases, with 16 bases between. In DNA form, the CDR3 reads TGTGCCAGCAGCCTACAGGTAGCCGCAACCTACGAGCAGTACTTC. Translating gives CASSLQVAATYEQYF.

This chain links TRBV9 with TRBJ2-1; 10 nucleotides line up with TRBD2. This CDR3 is 15 amino acids long. The trim removed 5 bases at V and 7 bases at J, leaving 9 bases unmatched. Germline CDR1 SGDLS, CDR2 YYNGEE. The CDR3 region has the DNA TGTGCCAGCAGACCTGGACTAGCGGAAAGAAATGAGCAGTTCTTC. Its protein is CASRPGLAERNEQFF.

V is TRBV7-2 and J is TRBJ1-6, with a possible D match to TRBD1 (5 bases). This CDR3 comprises 14 residues. CDR1 is SGHTA, CDR2 FQGNSA, per germline. V dropped 5 bases and J dropped 7 bases, with 12 bases sitting between them. The CDR3 region is CASSPDRRNSPLHF. As DNA, the CDR3 is TGTGCCAGCAGCCCCGACAGAAGAAATTCACCCCTCCACTTT.

The J gene is TRBJ2-1, the V gene TRBV9; 16 bases match TRBD2. With 0 bases clipped from V and 4 bases from J, the junction kept 4 bases outside the gene matches. The germline V gene has CDR1 SGDLS and CDR2 YYNGEE. The CDR3 length is 18 residues. The CDR3 protein is CASSVGGTSGREYNEQFF. In nucleotides, the CDR3 is TGTGCCAGCAGCGTAGGAGGGACTAGCGGGAGGGAATACAATGAGCAGTTCTTC.

The chain carries TRBV14 and TRBJ2-2; D is perhaps TRBD1 (6 bases). Per the germline V gene, CDR1 is SGHDN and CDR2 is FVKESK. The CDR3 is 17 amino acids. Trimming removed 0 bases from V and 4 bases from J, with 15 bases in between. The DNA of the CDR3 is TGTGCCAGCAGCCAAGATGGGGACAAGAAGACCACCGGGGAGCTGTTTTTT. Protein sequence: CASSQDGDKKTTGELFF.

The gene calls are TRBV5-6 and TRBJ2-7, with D uncertain. The CDR3 runs 12 residues. Germline V gives CDR1 SGHDT, CDR2 YYEEEE. V was clipped by 1 base and J by 6 bases, with 8 bases between them. CDR3 region: CASSLLAREQYF. In DNA form, the CDR3 reads TGTGCCAGCAGCTTGCTTGCCCGCGAGCAGTACTTC.

This sequence joins TRBV19 and TRBJ1-1, with TRBD1 as a possible D gene (5 bases). The CDR3 runs to 11 residues. CDR1 LNHDA and CDR2 SQIVND come from the germline V gene (reference sequence). Trimming stripped 8 bases from V and 8 bases from J, with 12 bases between. CDR3 DNA sequence: TGTGCCAGTGAGGGGAGGGCAGAAGCTTTCTTT. Translating gives CASEGRAEAFF.

The rearrangement joins TRBV28 to TRBJ2-7; D possibly corresponds to TRBD2 (5 bases). The CDR3 length is 17 residues. Trimming left V 2 bases short and J 0 bases short, with 17 bases between. Germline loops: CDR1 MDHEN, CDR2 SYDVKM. The CDR3 DNA sequence: TGTGCCAGCAGTTTACCGCCCATCGGGGTATCCTCCTACGAGCAGTACTTC. Its protein product is CASSLPPIGVSSYEQYF. The full variable domain, with the rest looked up from reference TRBV28 and TRBJ2-7, is DVKVTQSSRYLVKRTGEKVFLECVQDMDHENMFWYRQDPGLGLRLIYFSYDVKMKEKGDIPEGYSVSREKKERFSLILESASTNQTSMYLCASSLPPIGVSSYEQYFGPGTRLTVT.

The chain links TRBV7-9 to TRBJ1-4; D may be TRBD1 (6 bases). The CDR3 is 15 residues long. Germline assignment: CDR1 SEHNR and CDR2 FQNEAQ (reference sequence). Trimming took off 1 base at V and 7 bases at J, with 13 bases between the two ends. The CDR3 spells CASSLGTGIAEKLFF. Here the CDR3 DNA reads TGTGCCAGCAGCTTAGGCACAGGGATCGCTGAAAAACTGTTTTTT.

This chain connects TRBV28 to TRBJ2-7; D ambiguous. This CDR3 is built from 15 residues. Trimming removed 3 bases at V and 3 bases at J, with 15 bases between. The germline CDR1 and CDR2 sequences are MDHEN and SYDVKM. CDR3 DNA: TGTGCCAGCAGTTTCACCCATTACGGTAGCTACGAGCAGTACTTC. Protein product: CASSFTHYGSYEQYF. Based on the CDR3 plus reference TRBV28 and TRBJ2-7, the full variable domain is DVKVTQSSRYLVKRTGEKVFLECVQDMDHENMFWYRQDPGLGLRLIYFSYDVKMKEKGDIPEGYSVSREKKERFSLILESASTNQTSMYLCASSFTHYGSYEQYFGPGTRLTVT.

V and J are TRBV28 and TRBJ2-5, with unresolved D. CDR3 size: 14 residues. Germline lookup yields CDR1 MDHEN and CDR2 SYDVKM. Between the trimmed V and J ends, which lost 6 bases and 5 bases, there was a span of 16 bases. CDR3 sequence (DNA): TGTGCCAGCAGCCAAACTGGGCCTTGGGAGACCCAGTACTTC. It codes for CASSQTGPWETQYF.

The CDR3 DNA sequence: TGTGCCAGCAGCTTAGAATCAGGGGGCAATCAGCCCCAGCATTTT. Translated: CASSLESGGNQPQHF. V is TRBV11-2 and J is TRBJ1-5; tentative D call: TRBD1 (6 bases). V dropped 0 bases and J dropped 2 bases, with 8 bases sitting between them. The CDR3 is 15 amino acids. In germline, CDR1 is SGHAT, CDR2 FQNNGV.

The chain couples TRBV29-1 to TRBJ1-1; unclear D gene. V lost 5 bases and J lost 0, with 7 bases in between. There are 12 residues in the CDR3. Looked up from germline, CDR1 is SQVTM and CDR2 is ANQGSEA. CDR3: CSVHGLNTEAFF. CDR3 DNA: TGCAGCGTTCATGGCTTGAACACTGAAGCTTTCTTT.

This clone was observed a single time. The CDR3, as DNA: TGTGCCAGCAGCGTAGGCTTTAGTTTTAGCTACGAGCAGTACTTC. Protein: CASSVGFSFSYEQYF. This chain connects TRBV9 to TRBJ2-7; D unclear. Trimming removed 0 bases at V and 3 bases at J, with 13 bases between. The CDR3 is made up of 15 amino acids. Germline CDR1 reads SGDLS; CDR2 reads YYNGEE.

The chain recombines TRBV28 with TRBJ2-7; weak D call: TRBD1 (6 bases). V gave up 7 bases and J gave up 5 bases, with 9 bases separating them. The CDR3 extends over 11 amino acids. The germline CDR1 and CDR2 sequences are MDHEN and SYDVKM. This CDR3 is CASTWGHEQYF. CDR3 coding DNA: TGTGCCAGCACTTGGGGGCACGAGCAGTACTTC.

The gene calls are TRBV28 and TRBJ1-4; D is uncertain. V was clipped by 1 base and J by 6 bases, with 9 bases between them. Germline values: CDR1 MDHEN, CDR2 SYDVKM. This CDR3 is 14 amino acids long. CDR3 sequence reads: CASSLFGADEKLFF. CDR3 coding DNA: TGTGCCAGCAGTTTATTTGGAGCTGATGAAAAACTGTTTTTT.